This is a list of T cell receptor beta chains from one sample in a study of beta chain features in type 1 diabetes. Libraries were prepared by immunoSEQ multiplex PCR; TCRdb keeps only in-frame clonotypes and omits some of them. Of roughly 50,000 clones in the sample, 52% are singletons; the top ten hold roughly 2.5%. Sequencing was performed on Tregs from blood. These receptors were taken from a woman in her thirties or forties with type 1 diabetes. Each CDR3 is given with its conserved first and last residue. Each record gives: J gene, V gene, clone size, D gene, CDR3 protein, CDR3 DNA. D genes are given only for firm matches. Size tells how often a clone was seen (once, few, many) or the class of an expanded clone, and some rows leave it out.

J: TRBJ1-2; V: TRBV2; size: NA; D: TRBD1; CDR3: CASRDEYGQGGFGYGYTF; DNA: TGTGCCAGCAGGGACGAGTACGGACAGGGGGGATTTGGCTATGGCTACACCTTC
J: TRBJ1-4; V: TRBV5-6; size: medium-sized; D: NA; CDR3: CASKSRGFGEKLFF; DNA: TGTGCCAGCAAGTCTAGAGGATTTGGTGAAAAACTGTTTTTT
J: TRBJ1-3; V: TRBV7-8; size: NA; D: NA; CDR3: CASSFVAGAEGNTIYF; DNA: TGTGCCAGCAGCTTTGTGGCGGGGGCCGAAGGAAACACCATATATTTT
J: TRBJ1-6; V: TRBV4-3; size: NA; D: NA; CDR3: CASTQTGNSPLHF; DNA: TGCGCCAGCACCCAGACGGGAAATTCACCCCTCCACTTT
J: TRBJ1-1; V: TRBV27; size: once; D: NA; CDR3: CASSWSARSGAFF; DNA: TGTGCCAGCAGTTGGTCGGCGCGTTCGGGAGCTTTCTTT
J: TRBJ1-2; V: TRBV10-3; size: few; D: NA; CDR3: CAIKGARGGYTF; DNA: TGTGCCATCAAGGGTGCGCGGGGAGGCTACACCTTC
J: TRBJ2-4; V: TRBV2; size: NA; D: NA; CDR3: CASSARAGAKNIQYF; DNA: TGTGCCAGCAGTGCAAGGGCGGGAGCCAAAAACATTCAGTACTTC
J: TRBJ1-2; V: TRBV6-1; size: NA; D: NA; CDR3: CASRSGEQGQGYTF; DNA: TGTGCCAGCCGCAGTGGCGAGCAGGGGCAGGGCTACACCTTC
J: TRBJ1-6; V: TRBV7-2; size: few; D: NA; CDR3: CASSPPGHNSPLHF; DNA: TGTGCCAGCAGTCCGCCGGGACACAATTCACCCCTCCACTTT
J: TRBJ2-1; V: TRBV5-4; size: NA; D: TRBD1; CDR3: CASSSRDRDYNEQFF; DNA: TGTGCCAGCAGCAGCCGGGACAGGGATTACAATGAGCAGTTCTTC
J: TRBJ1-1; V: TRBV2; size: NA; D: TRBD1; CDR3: CASSGGLATEAFF; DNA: TGTGCCAGCTCAGGGGGCTTGGCCACTGAAGCTTTCTTT
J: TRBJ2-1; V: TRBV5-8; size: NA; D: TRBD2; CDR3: CASSPTLAGGYYNEQFF; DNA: TGTGCCAGCAGCCCTACACTAGCGGGGGGCTACTACAATGAGCAGTTCTTC
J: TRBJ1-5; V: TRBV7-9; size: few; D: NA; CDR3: CASSLAWGRSPALAMHF; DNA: TGTGCCAGCAGCTTAGCGTGGGGCAGGAGCCCGGCATTAGCAATGCATTTT
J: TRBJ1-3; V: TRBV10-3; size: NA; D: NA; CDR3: CAINQGGGNTIYF; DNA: TGTGCCATCAACCAGGGAGGTGGAAACACCATATATTTT
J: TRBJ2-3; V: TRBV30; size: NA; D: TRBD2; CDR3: CAWLDGAGLLLNTDTQYF; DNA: TGTGCCTGGCTCGACGGAGCGGGACTCCTTTTGAACACAGATACGCAGTATTTT
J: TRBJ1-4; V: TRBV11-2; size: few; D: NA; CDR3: CASSLVTGGEKLFF; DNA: TGTGCCAGCAGCTTAGTTACCGGAGGAGAAAAACTGTTTTTT
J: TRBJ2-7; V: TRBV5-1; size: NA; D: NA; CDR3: CASSFYRSSYEQYF; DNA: TGCGCCAGCAGCTTCTACAGGAGCTCCTACGAGCAGTACTTC
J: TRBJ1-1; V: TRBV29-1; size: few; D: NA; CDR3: CSVRRPTEAFF; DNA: TGCAGCGTTCGCAGGCCCACTGAAGCTTTCTTT
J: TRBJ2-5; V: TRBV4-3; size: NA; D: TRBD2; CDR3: CASSQGVLPGGETQYF; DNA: TGCGCCAGCAGCCAAGGGGTACTACCGGGGGGAGAGACCCAGTACTTC
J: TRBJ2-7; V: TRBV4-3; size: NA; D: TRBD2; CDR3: CASSQTGTSLVQYF; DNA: TGCGCCAGCAGCCAAACCGGGACTAGCTTGGTGCAGTACTTC
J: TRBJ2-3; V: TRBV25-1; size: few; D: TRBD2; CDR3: CASSPPGLAGSTQYF; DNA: TGTGCCAGCAGTCCCCCCGGACTAGCGGGTTCTACGCAGTATTTT
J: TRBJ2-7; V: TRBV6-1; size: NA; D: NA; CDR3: CAAERAYEQYF; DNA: TGTGCCGCGGAGAGGGCCTACGAGCAGTACTTC
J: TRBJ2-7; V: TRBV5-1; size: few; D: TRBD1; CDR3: CASSLEQGNYEQYF; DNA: TGCGCCAGCAGCTTGGAACAGGGGAACTACGAGCAGTACTTC
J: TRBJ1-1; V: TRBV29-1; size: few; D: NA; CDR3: CSGRDTEAFF; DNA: TGCAGCGGACGGGACACTGAAGCTTTCTTT
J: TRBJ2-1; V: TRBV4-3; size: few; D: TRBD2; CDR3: CASSQVWTSGYNEQFF; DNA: TGCGCCAGCAGCCAAGTGTGGACTAGCGGATACAATGAGCAGTTCTTC
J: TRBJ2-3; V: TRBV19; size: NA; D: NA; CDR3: CASSGETSTDTQYF; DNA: TGTGCCAGTAGCGGGGAGACTAGCACAGATACGCAGTATTTT
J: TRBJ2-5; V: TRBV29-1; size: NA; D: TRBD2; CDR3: CSVGGIQETQYF; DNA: TGCAGCGTGGGGGGGATTCAAGAGACCCAGTACTTC
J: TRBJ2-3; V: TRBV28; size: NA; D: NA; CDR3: CASRGTILTDTQYF; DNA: TGTGCCAGCAGGGGGACAATACTAACAGATACGCAGTATTTT
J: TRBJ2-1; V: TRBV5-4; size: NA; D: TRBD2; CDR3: CASSLVSLAGEQFF; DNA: TGTGCCAGCAGCTTGGTGTCACTAGCGGGTGAGCAGTTCTTC
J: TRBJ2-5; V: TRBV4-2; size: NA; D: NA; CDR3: CASSWGDLRGETQYF; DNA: TGTGCCAGCAGCTGGGGGGATCTTAGAGGAGAGACCCAGTACTTC
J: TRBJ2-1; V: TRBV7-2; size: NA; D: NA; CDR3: CASSLGRVRGWRDNEQFF; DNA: TGTGCCAGCAGCTTAGGCCGCGTCAGGGGGTGGAGGGATAATGAGCAGTTCTTC